Detailed here is one TCR beta chain. The antigen remains undetermined. The sample comes from a study of tumor-infiltrating lymphocytes in localized non-small cell lung cancer. Study summary: Patients included smokers and never-smokers with various histologies, some sampled after neoadjuvant chemotherapy. Whole-study findings and limits: TCRbeta sequencing showed higher T cell infiltration in tumors than uninvolved lung.

This table comes from immunoSEQ multiplex PCR, and its TCRdb copy is limited to in-frame clones, with some not included. This sample has about 12,000 clones; roughly 70% occur once, and the top ten carry 11%. The CDR3 has 16 amino acids. Trimming pared 3 bases from V and 4 bases from J, leaving 13 bases between. Germline V gives CDR1 SGHAT, CDR2 FQNNGV. The TCR comes from a human donor with non-small cell lung cancer. This sequence joins TRBV11-2 and TRBJ2-6; D might be TRBD2 (5 bases). The sample comprised uninvolved lung tissue not adjacent to the tumor. The CDR3 DNA is TGTGCCAGCAGCTTGTACGGGGTTGACGGGGCCAACGTCCTGACTTTC. It translates to CASSLYGVDGANVLTF.